This T cell receptor beta chain came from a study of blood T cell repertoires in COVID-19. Trimming took 2 bases from V and 1 from J, leaving 8 bases between them. Germline CDR1 and CDR2: MNHNS and SASEGT. This CDR3 comprises 15 residues. The data were produced by immunoSEQ multiplex PCR, yet TCRdb's version contains in-frame clones alone and is incomplete. The table has some 300,000 clones, around 90% seen once. This receptor was obtained from a woman in her forties with COVID-19, enrolled during active disease. The sequenced sample was peripheral blood. The rearrangement joins TRBV6-1 to TRBJ2-2; D is unresolved. The chain's CDR3 is CASSEYSGNTGELFF. CDR3 nucleotides: TGTGCCAGCAGTGAATACTCTGGGAACACCGGGGAGCTGTTTTTT.